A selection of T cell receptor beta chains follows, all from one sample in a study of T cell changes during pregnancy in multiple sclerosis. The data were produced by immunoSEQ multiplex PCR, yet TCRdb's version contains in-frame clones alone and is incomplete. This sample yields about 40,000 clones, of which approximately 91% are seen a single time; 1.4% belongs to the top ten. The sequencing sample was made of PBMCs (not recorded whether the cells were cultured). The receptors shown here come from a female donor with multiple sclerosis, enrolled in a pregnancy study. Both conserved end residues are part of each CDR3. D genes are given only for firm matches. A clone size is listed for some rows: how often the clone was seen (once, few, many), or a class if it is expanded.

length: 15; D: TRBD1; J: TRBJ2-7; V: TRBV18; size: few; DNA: TGTGCCAGCTCACCGCTTGGGACAGGGGGCTACGAGCAGTACTTC; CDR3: CASSPLGTGGYEQYF
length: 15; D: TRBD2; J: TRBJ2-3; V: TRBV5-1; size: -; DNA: TGCGCCAGCGCTCTCCTAGCGGCTAGCACAGATACGCAGTATTTT; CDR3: CASALLAASTDTQYF
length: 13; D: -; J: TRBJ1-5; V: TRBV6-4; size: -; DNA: TGTGCCAGCAGTGACGGATTGTGTCAGCCCCAGCATTTT; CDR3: CASSDGLCQPQHF
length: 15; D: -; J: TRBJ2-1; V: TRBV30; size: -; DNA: TGTGCCTGGAGTTCGACCCGGAGCTCCTACAATGAGCAGTTCTTC; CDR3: CAWSSTRSSYNEQFF
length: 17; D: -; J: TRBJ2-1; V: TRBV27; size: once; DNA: TGTGCCAGCAGTCCCCGACCGGGGCTGACTGACTACAATGAGCAGTTCTTC; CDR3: CASSPRPGLTDYNEQFF
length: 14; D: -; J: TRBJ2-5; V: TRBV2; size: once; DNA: TGTGCCAGCAGTCCCCGGGACCCGCCGGATGCCCAGTACTTC; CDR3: CASSPRDPPDAQYF
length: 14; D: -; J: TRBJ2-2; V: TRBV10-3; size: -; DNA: TGTGCCATCAGTGCTCCCTCGAACACCGGGGAGCTGTTTTTT; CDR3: CAISAPSNTGELFF
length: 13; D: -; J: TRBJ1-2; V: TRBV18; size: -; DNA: TGTGCCAGCTCACCGGAGGAGGTTAGGGGCTACACCTTC; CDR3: CASSPEEVRGYTF
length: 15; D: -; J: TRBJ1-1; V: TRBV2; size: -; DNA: TGTGCCAGCACCGAGTTCGGGGGCGGGAACACTGAAGCTTTCTTT; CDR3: CASTEFGGGNTEAFF
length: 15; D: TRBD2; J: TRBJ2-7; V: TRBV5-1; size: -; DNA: TGCGCCAGCAGCTTGGGGGCTAGCGGGGCCTACGAGCAGTACTTC; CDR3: CASSLGASGAYEQYF
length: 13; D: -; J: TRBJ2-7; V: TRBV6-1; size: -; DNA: TGTGCCAGCACCTTGGACGGCGCCTACGAGCAGTACTTC; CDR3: CASTLDGAYEQYF
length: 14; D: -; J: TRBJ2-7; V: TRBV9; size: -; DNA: TGTGCCAGCAGCGTAGGACGTCTAGGGGGCGAGCAGTACTTC; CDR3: CASSVGRLGGEQYF
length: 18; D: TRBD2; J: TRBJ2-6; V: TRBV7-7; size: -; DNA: TGTGCTAGCAGCTTAGGCCTAGCGGGAGGGCCCGGGGCCAACGTCCTGACTTTC; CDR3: CASSLGLAGGPGANVLTF
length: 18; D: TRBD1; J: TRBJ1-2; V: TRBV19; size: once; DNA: TGTGCCAGTACCAGTTGGGCAGGGGGTAAGGTCGCTAACTATGGCTACACCTTC; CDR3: CASTSWAGGKVANYGYTF
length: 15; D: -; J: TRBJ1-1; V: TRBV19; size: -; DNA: TGTGCCAGTACCTACAGTGGGTGGAGGAACACTGAAGCTTTCTTT; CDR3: CASTYSGWRNTEAFF